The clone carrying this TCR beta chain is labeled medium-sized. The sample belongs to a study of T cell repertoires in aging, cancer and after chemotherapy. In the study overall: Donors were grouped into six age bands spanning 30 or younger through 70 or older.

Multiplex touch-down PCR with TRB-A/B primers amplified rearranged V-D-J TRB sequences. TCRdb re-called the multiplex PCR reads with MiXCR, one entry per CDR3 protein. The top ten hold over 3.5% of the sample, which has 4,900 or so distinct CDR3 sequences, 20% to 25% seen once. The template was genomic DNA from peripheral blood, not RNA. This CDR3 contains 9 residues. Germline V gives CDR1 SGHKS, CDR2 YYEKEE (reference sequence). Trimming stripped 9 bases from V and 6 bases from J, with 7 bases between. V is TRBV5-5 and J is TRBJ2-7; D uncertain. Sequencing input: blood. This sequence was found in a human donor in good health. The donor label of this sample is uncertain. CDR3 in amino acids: CANPTEQYF. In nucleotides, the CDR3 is TGTGCCAACCCCACCGAGCAGTACTTC.